The clone carrying this T cell receptor beta chain was observed a handful of times. Its antigen remains unknown. This entry belongs to a study of vaccination and CD4 T cells after COVID-19. For the study at large: The authors used overlapping spike peptides from SARS-CoV-2, HCoV-NL63, HCoV-OC43 and HCoV-229E to stimulate cells.

Points from the study as a whole: Only after vaccination were a median around 83% of convalescents' reactive clones seen.

Treatment of the sample: roughly 10-day PBMC culture with coronavirus spike peptide pools or control peptides (ViraFEST assay). Each well held roughly 2 million PBMCs in IL-2 (about 10 IU/ml) medium with 8.5 to 10 ug/ml peptide pools. Sequence data for DNA of cultured CD4+ T cells were generated by the Oncomine TCR Beta short-read assay. In TCRdb, the PCR reads were re-called with MiXCR into one record per CDR3 protein. The sample has about 9,800 distinct CDR3 sequences; approximately 55% are singletons. The material sequenced was CD4+ T cells from blood, cultured in vitro. The TCR comes from a human donor who had recovered from COVID-19.

CDR3 sequence: CSAREVMGKNTEAFF. The CDR3, as DNA: TGCAGTGCTAGAGAGGTGATGGGGAAGAACACTGAAGCTTTCTTT. This rearrangement joins TRBV20-1 to TRBJ1-1; D ambiguous. CDR1 is DFQATT and CDR2 is SNEGSKA in the germline V gene (reference sequence). The V and J ends lost 0 bases and 1 base respectively, with 12 bases between them. CDR3 length: 15 amino acids.